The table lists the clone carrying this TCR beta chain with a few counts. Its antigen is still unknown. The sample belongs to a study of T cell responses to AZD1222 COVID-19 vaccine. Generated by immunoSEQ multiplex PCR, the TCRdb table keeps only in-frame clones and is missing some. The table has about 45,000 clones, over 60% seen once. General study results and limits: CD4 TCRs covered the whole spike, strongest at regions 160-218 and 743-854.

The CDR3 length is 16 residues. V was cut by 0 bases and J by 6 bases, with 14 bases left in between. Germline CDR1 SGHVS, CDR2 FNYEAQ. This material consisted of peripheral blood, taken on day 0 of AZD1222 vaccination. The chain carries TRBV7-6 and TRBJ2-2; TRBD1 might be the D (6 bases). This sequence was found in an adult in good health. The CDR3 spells CASSLAVRGRSGELFF. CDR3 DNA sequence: TGTGCCAGCAGCTTAGCAGTCAGGGGACGCTCCGGGGAGCTGTTTTTT.